What follows is one T cell receptor beta chain and its context. V lost 0 bases, J lost 0 bases, and 9 bases lay in between. Germline CDR1 SGHRS, CDR2 YFSETQ. The CDR3 has 15 amino acids. The data originate from a study of blood T cell repertoires in COVID-19. Study as a whole: Samples representing acute and convalescent COVID-19 were sourced from the United States, Italy and Spain. Sample material is recorded as cDNA or gDNA derived from T cells, B-cell-depleted T cells, or PBMCs.

As processed by the authors: Reference gene primer amplification yielded estimated nucleated cell counts. Sequencing used immunoSEQ multiplex PCR; TCRdb keeps in-frame clones, though not all of them. For V, J and clone size, that table is used; D and trimming come from the DNA. Here the sample spans around 310,000 clones, around nine tenths being singletons. The source material was peripheral blood. The origin of this receptor is a woman aged 45 to 65 with active or convalescent COVID-19. The genes are TRBV5-1 and TRBJ1-2; D not certain. The CDR3, as DNA: TGCGCCAGCAGCTTGGCAGGTTCACCTAACTATGGCTACACCTTC. It is translated as CASSLAGSPNYGYTF. Variable domain in full (rest from reference TRBV5-1 and TRBJ1-2): KAGVTQTPRYLIKTRGQQVTLSCSPISGHRSVSWYQQTPGQGLQFLFEYFSETQRNKGNFPGRFSGRQFSNSRSEMNVSTLELGDSALYLCASSLAGSPNYGYTFGSGTRLTVV.